The clone carrying this T cell receptor beta chain was counted between two and nine times. For TCRbeta, the library was prepared with unique molecular identifiers. TCRdb reanalysed the PCR reads using MiXCR and keeps one entry per CDR3 protein. The profile shows around 200,000 distinct CDR3 sequences, approximately 7% of them singletons. The source of the sample is a study of T-cell reconstitution after alpha-beta-depleted transplantation in children. Germline CDR1 is SGHRS and CDR2 is YFSETQ. J gave up 1 base and V 3 bases, and 14 bases lay outside the gene matches. The CDR3 has 18 residues. Sequences were derived from PBMCs from the stem cell graft donor, sampled from the stem cell graft. J is TRBJ2-3 and V is TRBV5-1, with 7 bases matching TRBD2. The source is a human donor who donated a stem cell graft to a child with Wiskott-Aldrich syndrome. CDR3 nucleotides: TGCGCCAGCAGCTCTGCCGGGCCTGGGAGGGGTGGCACAGATACGCAGTATTTT. Protein: CASSSAGPGRGGTDTQYF.